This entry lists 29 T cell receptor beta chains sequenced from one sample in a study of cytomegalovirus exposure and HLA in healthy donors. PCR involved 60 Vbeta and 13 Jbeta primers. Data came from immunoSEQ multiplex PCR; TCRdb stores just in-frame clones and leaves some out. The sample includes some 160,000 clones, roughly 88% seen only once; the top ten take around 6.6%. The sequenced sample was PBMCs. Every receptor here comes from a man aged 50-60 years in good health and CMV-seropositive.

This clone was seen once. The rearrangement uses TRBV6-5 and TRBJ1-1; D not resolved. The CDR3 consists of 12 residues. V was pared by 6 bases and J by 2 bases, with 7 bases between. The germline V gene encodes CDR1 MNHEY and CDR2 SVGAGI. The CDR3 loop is CASRAANTEAFF. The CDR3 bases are TGTGCCAGCAGGGCCGCAAACACTGAAGCTTTCTTT.

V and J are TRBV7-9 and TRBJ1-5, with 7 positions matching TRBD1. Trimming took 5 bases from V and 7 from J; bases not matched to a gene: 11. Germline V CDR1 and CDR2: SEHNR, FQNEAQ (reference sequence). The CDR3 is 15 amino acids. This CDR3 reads CASSPQGSGRQPQHF. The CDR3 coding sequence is TGTGCCAGCAGCCCACAGGGGAGTGGTAGACAGCCCCAGCATTTT.

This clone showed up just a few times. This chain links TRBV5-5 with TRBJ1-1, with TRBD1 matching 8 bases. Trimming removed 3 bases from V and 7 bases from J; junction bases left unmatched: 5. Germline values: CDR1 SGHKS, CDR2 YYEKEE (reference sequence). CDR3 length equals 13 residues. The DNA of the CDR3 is TGTGCCAGCAGCTGGACAGGGACCTATGAAGCTTTCTTT. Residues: CASSWTGTYEAFF. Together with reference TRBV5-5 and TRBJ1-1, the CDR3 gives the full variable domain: DAGVTQSPTHLIKTRGQQVTLRCSPISGHKSVSWYQQVLGQGPQFIFQYYEKEERGRGNFPDRFSARQFPNYSSELNVNALLLGDSALYLCASSWTGTYEAFFGQGTRLTVV.

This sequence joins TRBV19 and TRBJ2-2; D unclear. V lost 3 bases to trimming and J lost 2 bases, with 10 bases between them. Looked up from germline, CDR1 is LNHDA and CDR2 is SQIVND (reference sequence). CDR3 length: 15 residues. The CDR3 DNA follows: TGTGCCAGTAGTATGGGCAATTTAAACACCGGGGAGCTGTTTTTT. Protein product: CASSMGNLNTGELFF.

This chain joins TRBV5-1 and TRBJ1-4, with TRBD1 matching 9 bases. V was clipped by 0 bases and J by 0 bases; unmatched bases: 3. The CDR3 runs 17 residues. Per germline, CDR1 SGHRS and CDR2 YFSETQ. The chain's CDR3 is CASSLAGTGSTNEKLFF. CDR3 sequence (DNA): TGCGCCAGCAGCTTGGCCGGGACAGGGTCAACTAATGAAAAACTGTTTTTT.

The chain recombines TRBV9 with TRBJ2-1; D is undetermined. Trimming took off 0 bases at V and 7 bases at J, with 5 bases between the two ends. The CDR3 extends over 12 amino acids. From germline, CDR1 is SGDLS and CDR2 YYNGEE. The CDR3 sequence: CASSVELNEQFF. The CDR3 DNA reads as TGTGCCAGCAGCGTAGAGCTTAATGAGCAGTTCTTC.

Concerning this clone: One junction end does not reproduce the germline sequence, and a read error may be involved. CDR3 sequence (DNA): TGTGCCAGTAGGGGGCGACCTAAATATGGCTACACCTTC. Residues: CASRGRPKYGYTF. This chain links TRBV2 with TRBJ1-2, with 7 bases matching TRBD1. This CDR3 is 13 amino acids long. CDR1 and CDR2 (germline): SNHLY, FYNNEI.

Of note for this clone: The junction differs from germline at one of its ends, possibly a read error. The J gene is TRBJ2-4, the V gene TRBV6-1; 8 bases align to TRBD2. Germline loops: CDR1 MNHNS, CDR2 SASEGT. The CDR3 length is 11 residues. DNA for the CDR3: TGTGCCAGCAGCCCAGGACTAGCCTGGCACTTC. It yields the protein CASSPGLAWHF.

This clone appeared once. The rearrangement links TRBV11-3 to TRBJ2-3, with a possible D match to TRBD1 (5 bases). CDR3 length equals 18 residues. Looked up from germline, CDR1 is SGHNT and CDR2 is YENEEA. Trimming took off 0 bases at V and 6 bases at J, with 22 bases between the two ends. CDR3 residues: CASSLDPLRRGRTDTQYF. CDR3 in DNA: TGTGCCAGCAGCTTAGACCCCCTCCGTAGGGGCCGAACGGATACGCAGTATTTT.

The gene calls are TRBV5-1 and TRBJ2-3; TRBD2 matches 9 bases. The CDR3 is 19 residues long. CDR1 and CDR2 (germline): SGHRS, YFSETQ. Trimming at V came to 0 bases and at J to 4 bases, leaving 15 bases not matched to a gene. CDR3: CASSLVFGGGADQADTQYF. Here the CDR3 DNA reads TGCGCCAGCAGCTTGGTCTTTGGCGGGGGGGCCGATCAGGCAGATACGCAGTATTTT.

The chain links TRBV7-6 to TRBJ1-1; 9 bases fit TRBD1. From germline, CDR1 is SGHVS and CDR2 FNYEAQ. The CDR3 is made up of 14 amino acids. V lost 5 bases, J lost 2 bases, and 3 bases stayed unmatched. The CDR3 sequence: CASSPTGGNTEAFF. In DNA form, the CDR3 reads TGTGCCAGCAGCCCAACAGGGGGCAACACTGAAGCTTTCTTT. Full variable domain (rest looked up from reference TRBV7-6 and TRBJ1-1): GAGVSQSPRYKVTKRGQDVALRCDPISGHVSLYWYRQALGQGPEFLTYFNYEAQQDKSGLPNDRFSAERPEGSISTLTIQRTEQRDSAMYRCASSPTGGNTEAFFGQGTRLTVV.

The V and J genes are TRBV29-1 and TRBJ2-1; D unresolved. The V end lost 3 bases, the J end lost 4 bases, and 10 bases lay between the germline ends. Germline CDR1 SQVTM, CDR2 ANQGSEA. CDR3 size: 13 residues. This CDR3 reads CSVDSDSYNEQFF. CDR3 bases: TGCAGCGTTGACTCTGACTCATACAATGAGCAGTTCTTC.

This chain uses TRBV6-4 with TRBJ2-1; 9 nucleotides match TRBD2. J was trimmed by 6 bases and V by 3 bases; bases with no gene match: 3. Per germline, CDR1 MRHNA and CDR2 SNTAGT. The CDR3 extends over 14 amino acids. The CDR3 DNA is TGTGCCAGCAGTGATGGCGGGAGGGGCAATGAGCAGTTCTTC. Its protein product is CASSDGGRGNEQFF.

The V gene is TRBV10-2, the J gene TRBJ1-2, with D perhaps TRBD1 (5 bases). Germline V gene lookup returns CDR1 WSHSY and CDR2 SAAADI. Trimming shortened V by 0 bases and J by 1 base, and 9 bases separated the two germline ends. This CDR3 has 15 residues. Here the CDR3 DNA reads TGCGCCAGCAGTGAGTCGACAGCTTTTAACTATGGCTACACCTTC. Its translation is CASSESTAFNYGYTF.

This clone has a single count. CDR3 DNA sequence: TGCAGCGTTGTACAGGGGGCGGTGAACACTGAAGCTTTCTTT. Its translation is CSVVQGAVNTEAFF. The V call is TRBV29-1, the J call TRBJ1-1, with TRBD1 identical over 9 bases. V shed 4 bases and J 0 bases; nucleotides not matched to a gene: 3. Germline lookup yields CDR1 SQVTM and CDR2 ANQGSEA. This CDR3 has 14 amino acids.

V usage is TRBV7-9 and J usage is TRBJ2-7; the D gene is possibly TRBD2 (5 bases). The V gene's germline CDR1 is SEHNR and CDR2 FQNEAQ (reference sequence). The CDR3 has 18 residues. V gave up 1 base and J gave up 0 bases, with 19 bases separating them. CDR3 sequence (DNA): TGTGCCAGCAGCTTAGAAATCACCTCTAGCTTTAGCTCCTACGAGCAGTACTTC. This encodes CASSLEITSSFSSYEQYF.

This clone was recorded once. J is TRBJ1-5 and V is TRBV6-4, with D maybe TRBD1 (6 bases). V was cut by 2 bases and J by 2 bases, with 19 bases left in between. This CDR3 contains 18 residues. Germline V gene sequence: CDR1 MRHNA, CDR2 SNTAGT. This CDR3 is CASSDGGHYPRGNQPQHF. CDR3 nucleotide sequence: TGTGCCAGCAGTGACGGGGGACACTATCCGAGGGGCAATCAGCCCCAGCATTTT.

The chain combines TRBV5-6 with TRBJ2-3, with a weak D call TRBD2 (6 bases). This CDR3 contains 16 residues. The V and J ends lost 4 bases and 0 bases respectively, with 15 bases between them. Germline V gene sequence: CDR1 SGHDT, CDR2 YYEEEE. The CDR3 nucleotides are TGTGCCAGCAGCCCGTACGGGACTTTTAGCACAGATACGCAGTATTTT. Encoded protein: CASSPYGTFSTDTQYF.

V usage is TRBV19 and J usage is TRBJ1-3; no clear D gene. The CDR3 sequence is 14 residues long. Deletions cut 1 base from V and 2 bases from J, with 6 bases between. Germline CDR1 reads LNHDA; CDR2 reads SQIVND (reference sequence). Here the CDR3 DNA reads TGTGCCAGTAGTATAGGTTCAGCTGGAAACACCATATATTTT. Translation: CASSIGSAGNTIYF. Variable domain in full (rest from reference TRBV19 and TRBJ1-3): DGGITQSPKYLFRKEGQNVTLSCEQNLNHDAMYWYRQDPGQGLRLIYYSQIVNDFQKGDIAEGYSVSREKKESFPLTVTSAQKNPTAFYLCASSIGSAGNTIYFGEGSWLTVV.

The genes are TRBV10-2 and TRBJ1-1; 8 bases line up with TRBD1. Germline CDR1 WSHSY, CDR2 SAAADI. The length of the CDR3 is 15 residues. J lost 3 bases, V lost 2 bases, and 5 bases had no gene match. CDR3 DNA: TGCGCCAGCAGTGAGCCCGGACAGGGTTACACTGAAGCTTTCTTT. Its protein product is CASSEPGQGYTEAFF.

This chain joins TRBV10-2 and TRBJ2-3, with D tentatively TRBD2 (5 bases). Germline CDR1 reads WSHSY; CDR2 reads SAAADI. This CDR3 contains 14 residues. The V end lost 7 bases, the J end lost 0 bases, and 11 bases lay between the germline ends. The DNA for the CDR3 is TGCGCCAGCATGAGCGGAGTGAGCACAGATACGCAGTATTTT. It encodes CASMSGVSTDTQYF.

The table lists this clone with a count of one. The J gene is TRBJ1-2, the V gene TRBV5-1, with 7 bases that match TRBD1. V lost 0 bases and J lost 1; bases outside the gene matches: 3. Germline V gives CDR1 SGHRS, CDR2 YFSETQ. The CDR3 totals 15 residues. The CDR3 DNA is TGCGCCAGCAGCTTGGAAGGGGGCTTTAACTATGGCTACACCTTC. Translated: CASSLEGGFNYGYTF. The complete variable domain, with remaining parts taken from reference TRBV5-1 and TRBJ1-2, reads KAGVTQTPRYLIKTRGQQVTLSCSPISGHRSVSWYQQTPGQGLQFLFEYFSETQRNKGNFPGRFSGRQFSNSRSEMNVSTLELGDSALYLCASSLEGGFNYGYTFGSGTRLTVV.

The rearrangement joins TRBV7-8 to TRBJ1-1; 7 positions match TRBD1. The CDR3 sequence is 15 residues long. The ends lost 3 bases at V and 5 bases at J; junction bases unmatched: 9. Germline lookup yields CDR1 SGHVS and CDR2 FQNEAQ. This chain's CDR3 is CASSFFRGSTTEAFF. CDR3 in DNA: TGTGCCAGCAGCTTCTTCAGGGGGTCTACGACTGAAGCTTTCTTT.

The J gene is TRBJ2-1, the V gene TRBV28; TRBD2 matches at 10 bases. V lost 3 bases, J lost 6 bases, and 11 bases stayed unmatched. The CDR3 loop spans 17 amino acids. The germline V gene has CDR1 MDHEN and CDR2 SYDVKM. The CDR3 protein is CASSLSVGTSAPNEQFF. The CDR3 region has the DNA TGTGCCAGCAGTTTGTCGGTCGGGACTAGCGCCCCCAATGAGCAGTTCTTC. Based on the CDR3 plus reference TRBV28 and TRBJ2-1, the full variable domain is DVKVTQSSRYLVKRTGEKVFLECVQDMDHENMFWYRQDPGLGLRLIYFSYDVKMKEKGDIPEGYSVSREKKERFSLILESASTNQTSMYLCASSLSVGTSAPNEQFFGPGTRLTVL.

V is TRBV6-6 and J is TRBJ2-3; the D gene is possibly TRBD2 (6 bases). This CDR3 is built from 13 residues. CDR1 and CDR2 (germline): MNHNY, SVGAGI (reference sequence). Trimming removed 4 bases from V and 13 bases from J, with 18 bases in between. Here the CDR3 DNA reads TGTGCCAGCAGTTCCCGCCTCAGACTAGTTGAGTATTTT. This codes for CASSSRLRLVEYF.

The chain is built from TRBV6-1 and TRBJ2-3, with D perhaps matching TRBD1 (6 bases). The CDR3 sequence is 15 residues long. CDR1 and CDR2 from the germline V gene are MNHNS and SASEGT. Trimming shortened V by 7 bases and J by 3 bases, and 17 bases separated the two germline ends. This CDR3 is CASNLGGAGTDTQYF. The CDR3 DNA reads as TGTGCCAGCAACCTAGGGGGTGCAGGGACAGATACGCAGTATTTT.

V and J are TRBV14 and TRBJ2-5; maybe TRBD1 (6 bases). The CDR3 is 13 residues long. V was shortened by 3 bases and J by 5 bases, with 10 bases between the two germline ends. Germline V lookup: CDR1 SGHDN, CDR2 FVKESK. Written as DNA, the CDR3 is TGTGCCAGCAGCCACGACAGGCGGGAGACCCAGTACTTC. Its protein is CASSHDRRETQYF.

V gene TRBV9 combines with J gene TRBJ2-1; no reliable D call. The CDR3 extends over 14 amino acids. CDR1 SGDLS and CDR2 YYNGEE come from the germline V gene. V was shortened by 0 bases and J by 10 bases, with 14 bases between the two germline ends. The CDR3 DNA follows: TGTGCCAGCAGCGTAGAAGTCTCCCAGAAGGAGCAGTTCTTC. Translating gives CASSVEVSQKEQFF.

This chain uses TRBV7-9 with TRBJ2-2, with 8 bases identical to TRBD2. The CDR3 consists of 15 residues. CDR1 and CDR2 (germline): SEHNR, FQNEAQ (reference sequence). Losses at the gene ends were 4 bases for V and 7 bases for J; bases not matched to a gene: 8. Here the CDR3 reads CASSSEGLVIGELFF. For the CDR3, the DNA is TGTGCCAGCAGCTCGGAGGGACTAGTCATCGGGGAGCTGTTTTTT.